This TCR beta chain was captured by sequencing in a study of blood T cell repertoires in COVID-19. Germline V gives CDR1 SGHRS, CDR2 YFSETQ. V was pared by 2 bases and J by 1 base, with 11 bases of the junction left unmatched. The CDR3 runs 17 residues. Produced via immunoSEQ multiplex PCR; TCRdb's table is partial and in-frame only. The sample has approximately 380,000 clones; more than 75% are singletons. The gene calls are TRBV5-1 and TRBJ2-7, with 8 bases that match TRBD1. The receptor's source is a woman aged 18-29 years who had recovered from COVID-19. The sample was PBMCs or T cells enriched from blood (not recorded which). The CDR3 sequence: CASSFDTGTGLSYEQYF. CDR3 nucleotides: TGCGCCAGCAGCTTTGACACCGGGACAGGACTTTCCTACGAGCAGTACTTC.